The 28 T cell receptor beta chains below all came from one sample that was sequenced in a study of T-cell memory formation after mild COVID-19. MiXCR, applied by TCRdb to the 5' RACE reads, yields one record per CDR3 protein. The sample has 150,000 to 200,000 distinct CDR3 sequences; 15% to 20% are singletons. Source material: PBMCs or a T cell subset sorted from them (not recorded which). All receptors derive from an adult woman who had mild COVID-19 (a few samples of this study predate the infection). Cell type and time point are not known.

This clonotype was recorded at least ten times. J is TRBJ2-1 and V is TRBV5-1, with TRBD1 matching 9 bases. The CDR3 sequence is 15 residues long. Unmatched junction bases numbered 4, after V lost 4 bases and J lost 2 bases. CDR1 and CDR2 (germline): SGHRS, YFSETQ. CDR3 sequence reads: CASSSGTGPYNEQFF. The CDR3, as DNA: TGCGCCAGCAGCAGTGGGACAGGGCCCTACAATGAGCAGTTCTTC. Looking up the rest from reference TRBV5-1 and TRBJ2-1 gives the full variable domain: KAGVTQTPRYLIKTRGQQVTLSCSPISGHRSVSWYQQTPGQGLQFLFEYFSETQRNKGNFPGRFSGRQFSNSRSEMNVSTLELGDSALYLCASSSGTGPYNEQFFGPGTRLTVL.

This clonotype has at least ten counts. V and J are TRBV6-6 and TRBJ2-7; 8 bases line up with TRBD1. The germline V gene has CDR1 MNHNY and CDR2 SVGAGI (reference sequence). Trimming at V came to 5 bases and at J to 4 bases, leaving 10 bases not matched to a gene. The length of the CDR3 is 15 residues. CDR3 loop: CASSRGGQELYEQYF. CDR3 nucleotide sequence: TGTGCCAGCAGTCGAGGGGGACAGGAACTTTACGAGCAGTACTTC.

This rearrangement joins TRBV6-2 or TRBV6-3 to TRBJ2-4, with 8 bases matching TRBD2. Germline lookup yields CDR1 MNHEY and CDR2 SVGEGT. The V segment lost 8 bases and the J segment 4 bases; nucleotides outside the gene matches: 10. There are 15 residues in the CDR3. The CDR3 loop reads CASHPGLVSKNIQYF. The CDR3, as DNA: TGTGCCAGCCACCCGGGACTAGTTTCTAAAAACATTCAGTACTTC.

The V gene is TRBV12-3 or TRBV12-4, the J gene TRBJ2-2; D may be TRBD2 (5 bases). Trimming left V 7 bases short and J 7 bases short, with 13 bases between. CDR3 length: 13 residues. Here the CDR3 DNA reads TGTGCCAGCAAAACTACTAGTATCGGGGAGCTGTTTTTT. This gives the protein CASKTTSIGELFF.

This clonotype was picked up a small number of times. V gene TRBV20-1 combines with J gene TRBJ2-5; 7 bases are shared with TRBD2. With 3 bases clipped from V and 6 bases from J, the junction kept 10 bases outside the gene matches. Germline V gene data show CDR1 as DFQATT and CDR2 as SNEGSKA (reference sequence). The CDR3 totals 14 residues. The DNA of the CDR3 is TGCAGTGCTAGTTTAGTAGTGGGGGGGAAGACCCAGTACTTC. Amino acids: CSASLVVGGKTQYF.

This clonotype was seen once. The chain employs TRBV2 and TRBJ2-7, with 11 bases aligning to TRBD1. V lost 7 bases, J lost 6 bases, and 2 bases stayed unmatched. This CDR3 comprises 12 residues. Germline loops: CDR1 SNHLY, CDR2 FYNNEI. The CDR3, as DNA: TGTGCCAGCAAGGACAGGGGGCGCGAGCAGTACTTC. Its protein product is CASKDRGREQYF.

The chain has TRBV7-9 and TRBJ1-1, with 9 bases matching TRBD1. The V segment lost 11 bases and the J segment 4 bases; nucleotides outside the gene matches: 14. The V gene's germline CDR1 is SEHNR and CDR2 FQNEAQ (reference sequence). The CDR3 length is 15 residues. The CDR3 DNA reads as TGTGCCGTCACCAAATCCGACAGGGGGACCACTGAAGCTTTCTTT. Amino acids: CAVTKSDRGTTEAFF.

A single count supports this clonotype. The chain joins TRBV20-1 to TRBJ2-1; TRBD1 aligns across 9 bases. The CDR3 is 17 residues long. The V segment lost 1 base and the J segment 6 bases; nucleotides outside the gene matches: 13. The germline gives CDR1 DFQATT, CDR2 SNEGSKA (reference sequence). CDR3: CSARATPPGTGINEQFF. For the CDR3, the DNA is TGCAGTGCTAGAGCAACTCCCCCCGGGACAGGGATCAATGAGCAGTTCTTC.

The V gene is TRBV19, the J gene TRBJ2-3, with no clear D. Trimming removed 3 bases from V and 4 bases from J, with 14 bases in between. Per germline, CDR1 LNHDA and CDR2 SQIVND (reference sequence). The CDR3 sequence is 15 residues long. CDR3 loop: CASSIQMDFPDTQYF. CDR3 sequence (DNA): TGTGCCAGTAGTATCCAAATGGATTTTCCAGATACGCAGTATTTT.

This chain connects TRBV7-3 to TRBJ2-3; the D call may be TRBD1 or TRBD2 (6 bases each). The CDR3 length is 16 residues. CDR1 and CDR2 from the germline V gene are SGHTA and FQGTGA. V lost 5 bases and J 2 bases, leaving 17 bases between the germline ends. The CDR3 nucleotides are TGTGCCAGCAGCCCCCTACCGGGGGCCGTCACAGATACGCAGTATTTT. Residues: CASSPLPGAVTDTQYF.

The CDR3 here is CASSSLQRETQYF. The CDR3 DNA reads TGTGCCAGCAGTTCCCTCCAAAGAGAGACCCAGTACTTC. The gene calls are TRBV12-3 or TRBV12-4 and TRBJ2-5; no clear D gene. The CDR3 consists of 13 residues. Between the trimmed V and J ends, which lost 4 bases and 4 bases, there was a span of 10 bases.

Here the CDR3 reads CASSVGTLGTEAFF. In nucleotides, the CDR3 is TGTGCCAGCAGCGTAGGGACGCTGGGGACTGAAGCTTTCTTT. V is TRBV9 and J is TRBJ1-1, with D uncertain. The CDR3 extends over 14 amino acids. The V gene's germline CDR1 is SGDLS and CDR2 YYNGEE. Trimming removed 0 bases from V and 5 bases from J, with 11 bases in between.

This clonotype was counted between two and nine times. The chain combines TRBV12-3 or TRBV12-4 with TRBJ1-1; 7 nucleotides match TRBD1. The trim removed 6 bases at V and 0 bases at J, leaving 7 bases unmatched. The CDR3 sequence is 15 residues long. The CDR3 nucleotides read TGTGCCAGCAGCGTGACAGGGAGCATGAACACTGAAGCTTTCTTT. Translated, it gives CASSVTGSMNTEAFF.

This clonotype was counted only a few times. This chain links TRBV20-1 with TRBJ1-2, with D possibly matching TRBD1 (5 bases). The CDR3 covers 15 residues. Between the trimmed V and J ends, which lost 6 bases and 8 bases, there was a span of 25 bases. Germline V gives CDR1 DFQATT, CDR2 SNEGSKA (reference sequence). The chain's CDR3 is CSAAGWGPPPGGYTF. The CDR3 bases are TGCAGTGCCGCCGGCTGGGGACCGCCTCCGGGGGGCTACACCTTC.

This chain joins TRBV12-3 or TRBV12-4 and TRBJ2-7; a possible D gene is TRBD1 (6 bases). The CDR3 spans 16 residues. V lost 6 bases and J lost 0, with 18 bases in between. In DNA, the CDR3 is TGTGCCAGCAGCCATACAGGGACACTCAACTCCTACGAGCAGTACTTC. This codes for CASSHTGTLNSYEQYF.

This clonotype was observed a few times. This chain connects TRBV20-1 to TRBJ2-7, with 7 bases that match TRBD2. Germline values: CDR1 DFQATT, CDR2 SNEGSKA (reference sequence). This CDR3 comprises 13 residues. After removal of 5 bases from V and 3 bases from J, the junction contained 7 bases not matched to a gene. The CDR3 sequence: CSALRENRYEQYF. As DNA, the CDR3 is TGCAGTGCTCTGCGGGAGAATCGCTACGAGCAGTACTTC.

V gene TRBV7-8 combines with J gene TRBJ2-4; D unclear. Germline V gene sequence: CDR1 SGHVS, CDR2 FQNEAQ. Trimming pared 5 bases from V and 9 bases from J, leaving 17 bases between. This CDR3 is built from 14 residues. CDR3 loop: CASSLQSPNGIQYF. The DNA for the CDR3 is TGTGCCAGCAGCCTACAGAGCCCAAATGGCATTCAGTACTTC.

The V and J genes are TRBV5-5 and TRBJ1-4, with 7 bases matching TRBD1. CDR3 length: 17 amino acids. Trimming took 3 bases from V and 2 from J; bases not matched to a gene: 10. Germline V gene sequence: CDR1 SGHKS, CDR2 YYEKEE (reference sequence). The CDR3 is CASSSSSRGGTNEKLFF. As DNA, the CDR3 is TGTGCCAGCAGCTCATCTAGTAGAGGGGGCACTAATGAAAAACTGTTTTTT. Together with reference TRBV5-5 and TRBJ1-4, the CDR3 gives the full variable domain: DAGVTQSPTHLIKTRGQQVTLRCSPISGHKSVSWYQQVLGQGPQFIFQYYEKEERGRGNFPDRFSARQFPNYSSELNVNALLLGDSALYLCASSSSSRGGTNEKLFFGSGTQLSVL.

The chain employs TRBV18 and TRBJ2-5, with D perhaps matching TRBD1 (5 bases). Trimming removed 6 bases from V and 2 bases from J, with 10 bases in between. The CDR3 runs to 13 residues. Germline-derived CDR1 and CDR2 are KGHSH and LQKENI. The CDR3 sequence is CASSPRQQETQYF. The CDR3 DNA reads TGTGCCAGCTCTCCTCGACAGCAAGAGACCCAGTACTTC.

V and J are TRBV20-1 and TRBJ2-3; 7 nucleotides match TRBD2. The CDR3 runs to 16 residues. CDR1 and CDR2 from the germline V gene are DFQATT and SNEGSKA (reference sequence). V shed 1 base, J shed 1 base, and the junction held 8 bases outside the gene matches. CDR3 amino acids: CSARGGRGRRTDTQYF. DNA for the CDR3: TGCAGTGCTAGAGGAGGGCGGGGGAGACGCACAGATACGCAGTATTTT.

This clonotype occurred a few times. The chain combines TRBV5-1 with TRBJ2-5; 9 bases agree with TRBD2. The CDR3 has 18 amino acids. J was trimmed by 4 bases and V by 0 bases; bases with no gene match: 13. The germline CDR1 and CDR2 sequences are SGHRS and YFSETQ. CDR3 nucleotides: TGCGCCAGCAGCTTGGCCGTAGGCGGGAGGGCGTCCGGAGAGACCCAGTACTTC. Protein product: CASSLAVGGRASGETQYF.

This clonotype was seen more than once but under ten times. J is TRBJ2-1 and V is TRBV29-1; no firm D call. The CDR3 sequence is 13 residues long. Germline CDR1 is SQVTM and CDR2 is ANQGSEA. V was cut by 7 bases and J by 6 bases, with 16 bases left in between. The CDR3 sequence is CSGRDPKSNEQFF. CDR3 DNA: TGCAGCGGCCGAGACCCCAAGAGCAATGAGCAGTTCTTC.

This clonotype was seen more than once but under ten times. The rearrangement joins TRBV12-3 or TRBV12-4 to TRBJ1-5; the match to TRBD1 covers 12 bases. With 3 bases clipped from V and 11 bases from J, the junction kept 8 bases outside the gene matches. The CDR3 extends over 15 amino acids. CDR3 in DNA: TGTGCCAGCAGTTTTGGGGGACAGGGGGCTAGGACCCAGCATTTT. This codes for CASSFGGQGARTQHF.

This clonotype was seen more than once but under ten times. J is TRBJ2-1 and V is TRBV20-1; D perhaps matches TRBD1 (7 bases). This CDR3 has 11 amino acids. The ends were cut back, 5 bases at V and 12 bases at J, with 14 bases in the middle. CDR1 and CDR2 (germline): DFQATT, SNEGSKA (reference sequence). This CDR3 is CSAPRGDGQFF. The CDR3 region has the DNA TGCAGTGCTCCCAGGGGGGACGGGCAGTTCTTC.

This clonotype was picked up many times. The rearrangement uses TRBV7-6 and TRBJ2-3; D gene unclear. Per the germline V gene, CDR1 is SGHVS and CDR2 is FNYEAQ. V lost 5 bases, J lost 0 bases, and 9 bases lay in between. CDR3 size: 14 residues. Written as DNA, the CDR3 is TGTGCCAGCAGCCCTTCCACTAGCACAGATACGCAGTATTTT. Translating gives CASSPSTSTDTQYF.

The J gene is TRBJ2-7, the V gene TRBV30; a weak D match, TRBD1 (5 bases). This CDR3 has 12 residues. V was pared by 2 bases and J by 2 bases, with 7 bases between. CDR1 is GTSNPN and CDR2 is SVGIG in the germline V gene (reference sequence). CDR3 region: CAWSRGPYEQYF. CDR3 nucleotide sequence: TGTGCCTGGAGTAGGGGTCCCTACGAGCAGTACTTC. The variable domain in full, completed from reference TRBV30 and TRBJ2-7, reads SQTIHQWPATLVQPVGSPLSLECTVEGTSNPNLYWYRQAAGRGLQLLFYSVGIGQISSEVPQNLSASRPQDRQFILSSKKLLLSDSGFYLCAWSRGPYEQYFGPGTRLTVT.

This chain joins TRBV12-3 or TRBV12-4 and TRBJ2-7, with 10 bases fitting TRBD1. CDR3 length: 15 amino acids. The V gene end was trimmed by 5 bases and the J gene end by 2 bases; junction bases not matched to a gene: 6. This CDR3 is CASSGRDRGPYEQYF. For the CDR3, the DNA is TGTGCCAGCAGTGGCCGGGACAGGGGCCCCTACGAGCAGTACTTC.

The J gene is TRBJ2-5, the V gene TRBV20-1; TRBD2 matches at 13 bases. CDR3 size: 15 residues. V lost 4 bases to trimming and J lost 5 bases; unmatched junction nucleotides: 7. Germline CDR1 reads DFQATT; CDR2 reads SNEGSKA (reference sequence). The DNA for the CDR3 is TGCAGTGCTATGGGAACTAGCGGGGGGGCTGAGACCCAGTACTTC. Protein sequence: CSAMGTSGGAETQYF.